This entry describes one T cell receptor (beta chain). Its antigen is undetermined. The table came from immunoSEQ multiplex PCR; TCRdb's copy has only in-frame clones and leaves some out. The table records about 35,000 clones, about 86% of them present only once. The sample originates from a study of T cell responses to AZD1222 COVID-19 vaccine. The overall study: The study pooled second doses at about 4 or about 12 weeks.

Study-level results: Spike as a whole was targeted by vaccine-associated CD4 TCRs, dominant at 160-218 and 743-854. White British ancestry dominated among donors, who included more females, and clonal diversity was possibly underestimated.

CDR3 length equals 15 residues. The V gene lost 5 bases and the J gene lost 0 bases, with 13 bases spanning the gap. Germline assignment: CDR1 MNHEY and CDR2 SMNVEV (reference sequence). This sequence was found in an adult in good health. The sequences come from peripheral blood, collected on day 0 of AZD1222 vaccination. The V gene is TRBV27, the J gene TRBJ1-1; D is possibly TRBD1 (6 bases). For the CDR3, the DNA is TGTGCCAGCAGTCCCCGGGGGGGGCTGAACACTGAAGCTTTCTTT. This gives the protein CASSPRGGLNTEAFF.